This T cell receptor beta chain was identified in a study of blood T cell repertoires in COVID-19. Study as a whole: PBMCs, B-cell-depleted T cells, or T cells provided the cDNA or gDNA that made up the material.

Each participant's cohort was designated according to participant-reported clinical history. Sequencing used immunoSEQ multiplex PCR; TCRdb keeps in-frame clones, though not all of them. The top ten clones hold 2% to 2.5% of a sample with about 400,000 clones, approximately 86% of them seen once. Germline V lookup: CDR1 SGHTA, CDR2 FQGNSA. V lost 5 bases, J lost 3 bases, and 3 bases stayed unmatched. This CDR3 comprises 14 residues. The TCR comes from a woman aged 40 to 55 with acute COVID-19. The chain couples TRBV7-2 to TRBJ2-5; the match to TRBD2 covers 10 bases. The sequenced sample consisted of PBMCs or T cells enriched from blood (not recorded which). The CDR3 loop is CASSQGLAEETQYF. DNA for the CDR3: TGTGCCAGCAGCCAAGGACTAGCGGAAGAGACCCAGTACTTC.